These 24 T cell receptor beta chains were sequenced from one sample in a study of cytomegalovirus exposure and HLA in healthy donors (dated by TCRdb to between 2016 and 2019). The library came from the immunoSEQ multiplex PCR assay. The multiplex PCR relied on a mix of 60 forward primers for TCR Vbeta segments and 13 reverse primers for TCR Jbeta segments. Sourced from immuneACCESS, this table was stored by TCRdb with only in-frame sequences that have V and J called. A share of the clones is absent; for the studies checked, an unresolved V gene accounts for under half, and the remainder has no known explanation. Within this sample are around 94,000 clones, with around 80% of them counted one time only. Of the sample, about 4.2% falls within the top ten clones. Material: PBMCs. These receptors were obtained from a male donor in good health and CMV-seropositive.

The chain is built from TRBV30 and TRBJ2-1; 12 bases align to TRBD2. CDR1 is GTSNPN and CDR2 is SVGIG in the germline V gene (reference sequence). This CDR3 contains 17 residues. V shed 2 bases, J shed 5 bases, and the junction held 10 bases outside the gene matches. CDR3 sequence reads: CAWSPSPWTSGDNEQFF. As DNA, the CDR3 is TGTGCCTGGAGTCCCTCCCCCTGGACTAGCGGGGACAATGAGCAGTTCTTC.

This clone was detected only once. V gene TRBV7-8 combines with J gene TRBJ2-1; possibly TRBD2 for D (5 bases). With 6 bases removed from V and 3 bases from J, the gap between germline ends came to 15 bases. Germline V CDR1 and CDR2: SGHVS, FQNEAQ. The CDR3 contains 15 residues. CDR3 residues: CASRTIRTDYNEQFF. The CDR3 nucleotides read TGTGCCAGCAGGACGATTAGGACTGACTACAATGAGCAGTTCTTC.

CDR3 DNA sequence: TGTGCCAGCAGCCGACAGGGTGGGGAGACCCAGTACTTC. Amino acids: CASSRQGGETQYF. J is TRBJ2-5 and V is TRBV7-6, with 7 positions matching TRBD1. Germline V lookup: CDR1 SGHVS, CDR2 FNYEAQ. The CDR3 totals 13 residues. Losses at the gene ends were 5 bases for V and 5 bases for J; bases not matched to a gene: 5.

This clone was detected only a few times. The V and J genes are TRBV6-1 and TRBJ1-1; D perhaps matches TRBD1 (5 bases). The CDR3 length is 15 residues. Germline CDR1 MNHNS, CDR2 SASEGT. V lost 4 bases and J lost 0, with 12 bases in between. The CDR3 DNA is TGTGCCAGCAGTGCCCCAGGGAGGGTGAACACTGAAGCTTTCTTT. Amino acids: CASSAPGRVNTEAFF.

The chain uses TRBV28 and TRBJ1-1, with D possibly being TRBD1 (5 bases). The CDR3 extends over 14 amino acids. Germline CDR1 MDHEN, CDR2 SYDVKM. Trimming removed 4 bases from V and 1 base from J, with 10 bases in between. The CDR3 DNA is TGTGCCAGCAGTTACAGGCAGTCGAACACTGAAGCTTTCTTT. As protein: CASSYRQSNTEAFF.

The gene calls are TRBV5-4 and TRBJ1-1; a possible D gene is TRBD1 (6 bases). This CDR3 is built from 13 residues. Trimming removed 3 bases from V and 6 bases from J, with 12 bases in between. Germline-derived CDR1 and CDR2 are SGHNT and YYREEE (reference sequence). The CDR3 nucleotides are TGTGCCAGCAGCTCCAACGACAGGCCTGAAGCTTTCTTT. This sequence encodes CASSSNDRPEAFF.

The CDR3 protein is CSGYGRGNEKLFF. DNA of the CDR3: TGCAGCGGCTACGGACGGGGGAATGAAAAACTGTTTTTT. The J gene is TRBJ1-4, the V gene TRBV29-1; D perhaps matches TRBD1 (5 bases). The germline CDR1 and CDR2 sequences are SQVTM and ANQGSEA. The CDR3 consists of 13 residues. Trimming took 7 bases from V and 5 from J, leaving 14 bases between them.

The V and J genes are TRBV6-5 and TRBJ2-3, with a possible D match to TRBD2 (6 bases). CDR3 length: 14 residues. The germline CDR1 and CDR2 sequences are MNHEY and SVGAGI. V was trimmed by 4 bases and J by 6 bases, leaving 14 bases between them. This CDR3 is CASSFGGAGDTQYF. In nucleotides, the CDR3 is TGTGCCAGCAGTTTTGGCGGGGCGGGGGATACGCAGTATTTT.

V is TRBV28 and J is TRBJ1-1; TRBD1 agrees at 8 bases. Germline V lookup: CDR1 MDHEN, CDR2 SYDVKM. The V segment lost 6 bases and the J segment 2 bases; nucleotides outside the gene matches: 11. The CDR3 runs 16 residues. The CDR3 DNA reads TGTGCCAGCAGGTCCAGGGGGCTTGAGTTCAACACTGAAGCTTTCTTT. Its translation is CASRSRGLEFNTEAFF.

The V and J genes are TRBV4-1 and TRBJ1-2, with no clear D. The ends were cut back, 3 bases at V and 7 bases at J, with 18 bases in the middle. CDR1 MGHRA and CDR2 YSYEKL come from the germline V gene. The CDR3 has 15 residues. CDR3 sequence reads: CASSHRTGSEGGYTF. The CDR3 DNA reads TGCGCCAGCAGCCATCGGACGGGATCGGAGGGTGGCTACACCTTC.

This chain links TRBV28 with TRBJ1-4, with 9 bases lining up with TRBD1. The CDR3 spans 13 residues. Germline CDR1 MDHEN, CDR2 SYDVKM. V shed 5 bases, J shed 7 bases, and the junction held 2 bases outside the gene matches. In nucleotides, the CDR3 is TGTGCCAGCAGTGACAGGGGGGGTGAAAAACTGTTTTTT. This gives the protein CASSDRGGEKLFF. The entire variable domain, with the rest obtained from reference TRBV28 and TRBJ1-4, is as follows: DVKVTQSSRYLVKRTGEKVFLECVQDMDHENMFWYRQDPGLGLRLIYFSYDVKMKEKGDIPEGYSVSREKKERFSLILESASTNQTSMYLCASSDRGGEKLFFGSGTQLSVL.

J is TRBJ2-5 and V is TRBV5-1; a possible D gene is TRBD2 (5 bases). The CDR3 spans 13 residues. Trimming shortened V by 4 bases and J by 3 bases, and 10 bases separated the two germline ends. The germline CDR1 and CDR2 sequences are SGHRS and YFSETQ. The DNA of the CDR3 is TGCGCCAGCAGCCCGCTAGCAAAAGAGACCCAGTACTTC. This codes for CASSPLAKETQYF.

This rearrangement joins TRBV5-4 to TRBJ1-2; D uncertain. Trimming removed 1 base at V and 7 bases at J, with 8 bases between. Germline assignment: CDR1 SGHNT and CDR2 YYREEE (reference sequence). CDR3 length: 12 residues. CDR3 coding DNA: TGTGCCAGCAGCTTGACAGACCGTGGCTACACCTTC. Translating it yields CASSLTDRGYTF.

Here the CDR3 reads CASSGTASKSEQFF. The CDR3 region has the DNA TGTGCCAGCAGCGGGACAGCCTCCAAGAGTGAGCAGTTCTTC. The V gene is TRBV9, the J gene TRBJ2-1; tentatively, D is TRBD1 (6 bases). V dropped 3 bases and J dropped 9 bases, with 16 bases sitting between them. Germline CDR1 SGDLS, CDR2 YYNGEE. There are 14 residues in the CDR3.

V gene TRBV5-1 combines with J gene TRBJ1-2; D is perhaps TRBD1 (5 bases). Trimming took off 0 bases at V and 4 bases at J, with 19 bases between the two ends. Germline CDR1 and CDR2: SGHRS and YFSETQ. The CDR3 is 17 residues long. DNA of the CDR3: TGCGCCAGCAGCTTGGATAGGACCCGGGGGGTCGGCTATGGCTACACCTTC. Its translation is CASSLDRTRGVGYGYTF.

The chain combines TRBV29-1 with TRBJ2-7; perhaps TRBD1 as D (6 bases). Germline V gene lookup returns CDR1 SQVTM and CDR2 ANQGSEA. This CDR3 spans 13 amino acids. V lost 7 bases and J 2 bases, leaving 15 bases between the germline ends. Written as DNA, the CDR3 is TGCAGCGCTCGACAGGCGTCAACCTACGAGCAGTACTTC. Protein product: CSARQASTYEQYF.

A single count supports this clone. The chain carries TRBV2 and TRBJ2-1, with 7 bases aligning to TRBD2. There are 14 residues in the CDR3. Trimming cost V 3 bases and J 5 bases; bases outside gene matches: 4. Germline CDR1 SNHLY, CDR2 FYNNEI. This chain's CDR3 is CASSEGLADNEQFF. CDR3 in DNA: TGTGCCAGCAGTGAGGGCCTAGCGGACAATGAGCAGTTCTTC. The variable domain in full, completed from reference TRBV2 and TRBJ2-1, reads EPEVTQTPSHQVTQMGQEVILRCVPISNHLYFYWYRQILGQKVEFLVSFYNNEISEKSEIFDDQFSVERPDGSNFTLKIRSTKLEDSAMYFCASSEGLADNEQFFGPGTRLTVL.

This clone came up once. The chain joins TRBV19 to TRBJ1-4; TRBD1 aligns across 9 bases. The CDR3 consists of 16 residues. V lost 10 bases, J lost 10 bases, and 19 bases stayed unmatched. CDR1 is LNHDA, CDR2 SQIVND, per germline (reference sequence). CDR3 amino acids: CATRSGDRAPIRKLFF. The DNA of the CDR3 is TGTGCCACTCGCTCCGGGGACAGGGCCCCTATCCGAAAACTGTTTTTT. Complete variable domain (other parts from reference TRBV19 and TRBJ1-4): DGGITQSPKYLFRKEGQNVTLSCEQNLNHDAMYWYRQDPGQGLRLIYYSQIVNDFQKGDIAEGYSVSREKKESFPLTVTSAQKNPTAFYLCATRSGDRAPIRKLFFGSGTQLSVL.

The V and J genes are TRBV27 and TRBJ1-4; D possibly corresponds to TRBD1 (6 bases). V was cut by 5 bases and J by 5 bases, with 12 bases left in between. CDR1 MNHEY and CDR2 SMNVEV come from the germline V gene (reference sequence). The CDR3 runs 14 residues. The CDR3 sequence is CASSPDRRNEKLFF. The CDR3 DNA sequence: TGTGCCAGCAGTCCGGACAGAAGGAATGAAAAACTGTTTTTT.

This clone has only a few counts. The chain carries TRBV5-1 and TRBJ2-7; 7 bases match TRBD1. V dropped 3 bases and J dropped 2; count of bases not matched to a gene: 8. Germline assignment: CDR1 SGHRS and CDR2 YFSETQ. The CDR3 is 15 amino acids. The CDR3 reads CASSSGQEITYEQYF. DNA of the CDR3: TGCGCCAGCAGCTCCGGACAGGAAATTACCTACGAGCAGTACTTC.

The chain combines TRBV30 with TRBJ1-2, with 7 nucleotides matching TRBD1. V shed 3 bases, J shed 5 bases, and the junction held 6 bases outside the gene matches. Looked up from germline, CDR1 is GTSNPN and CDR2 is SVGIG (reference sequence). CDR3 size: 13 residues. CDR3 coding DNA: TGTGCCTGGAGCAGGGGGACCGCTTATGGCTACACCTTC. Amino acids: CAWSRGTAYGYTF. Full variable domain (missing parts from reference TRBV30 and TRBJ1-2): SQTIHQWPATLVQPVGSPLSLECTVEGTSNPNLYWYRQAAGRGLQLLFYSVGIGQISSEVPQNLSASRPQDRQFILSSKKLLLSDSGFYLCAWSRGTAYGYTFGSGTRLTVV.

This sequence joins TRBV7-6 and TRBJ2-1; TRBD2 is a possible D gene (5 bases). The V and J ends lost 2 bases and 2 bases respectively, with 16 bases between them. Looked up from germline, CDR1 is SGHVS and CDR2 is FNYEAQ. CDR3 length equals 17 residues. The CDR3 loop is CASSLSGLVAAYNEQFF. The CDR3 bases are TGTGCCAGCAGCTTATCAGGACTCGTGGCAGCCTACAATGAGCAGTTCTTC.

The chain links TRBV7-8 to TRBJ2-1, with TRBD1 matching over 8 bases. The CDR3 length is 14 residues. Trimming removed 3 bases from V and 8 bases from J; junction bases left unmatched: 6. Germline V gene lookup returns CDR1 SGHVS and CDR2 FQNEAQ. CDR3 protein: CASSLGTGGYEQFF. The DNA for the CDR3 is TGTGCCAGCAGCTTGGGAACAGGGGGGTATGAGCAGTTCTTC.

This clone appeared a few times. The rearrangement uses TRBV28 and TRBJ1-2; no definite D call. The CDR3 spans 19 residues. The germline gives CDR1 MDHEN, CDR2 SYDVKM. The germline V and J ends were trimmed by 5 bases and 2 bases, with 27 bases remaining between them. The CDR3, as DNA: TGTGCCAGCAGTCCTCGGCCAGGATCCTCCCGGTCCAGCAACTATGGCTACACCTTC. This codes for CASSPRPGSSRSSNYGYTF.